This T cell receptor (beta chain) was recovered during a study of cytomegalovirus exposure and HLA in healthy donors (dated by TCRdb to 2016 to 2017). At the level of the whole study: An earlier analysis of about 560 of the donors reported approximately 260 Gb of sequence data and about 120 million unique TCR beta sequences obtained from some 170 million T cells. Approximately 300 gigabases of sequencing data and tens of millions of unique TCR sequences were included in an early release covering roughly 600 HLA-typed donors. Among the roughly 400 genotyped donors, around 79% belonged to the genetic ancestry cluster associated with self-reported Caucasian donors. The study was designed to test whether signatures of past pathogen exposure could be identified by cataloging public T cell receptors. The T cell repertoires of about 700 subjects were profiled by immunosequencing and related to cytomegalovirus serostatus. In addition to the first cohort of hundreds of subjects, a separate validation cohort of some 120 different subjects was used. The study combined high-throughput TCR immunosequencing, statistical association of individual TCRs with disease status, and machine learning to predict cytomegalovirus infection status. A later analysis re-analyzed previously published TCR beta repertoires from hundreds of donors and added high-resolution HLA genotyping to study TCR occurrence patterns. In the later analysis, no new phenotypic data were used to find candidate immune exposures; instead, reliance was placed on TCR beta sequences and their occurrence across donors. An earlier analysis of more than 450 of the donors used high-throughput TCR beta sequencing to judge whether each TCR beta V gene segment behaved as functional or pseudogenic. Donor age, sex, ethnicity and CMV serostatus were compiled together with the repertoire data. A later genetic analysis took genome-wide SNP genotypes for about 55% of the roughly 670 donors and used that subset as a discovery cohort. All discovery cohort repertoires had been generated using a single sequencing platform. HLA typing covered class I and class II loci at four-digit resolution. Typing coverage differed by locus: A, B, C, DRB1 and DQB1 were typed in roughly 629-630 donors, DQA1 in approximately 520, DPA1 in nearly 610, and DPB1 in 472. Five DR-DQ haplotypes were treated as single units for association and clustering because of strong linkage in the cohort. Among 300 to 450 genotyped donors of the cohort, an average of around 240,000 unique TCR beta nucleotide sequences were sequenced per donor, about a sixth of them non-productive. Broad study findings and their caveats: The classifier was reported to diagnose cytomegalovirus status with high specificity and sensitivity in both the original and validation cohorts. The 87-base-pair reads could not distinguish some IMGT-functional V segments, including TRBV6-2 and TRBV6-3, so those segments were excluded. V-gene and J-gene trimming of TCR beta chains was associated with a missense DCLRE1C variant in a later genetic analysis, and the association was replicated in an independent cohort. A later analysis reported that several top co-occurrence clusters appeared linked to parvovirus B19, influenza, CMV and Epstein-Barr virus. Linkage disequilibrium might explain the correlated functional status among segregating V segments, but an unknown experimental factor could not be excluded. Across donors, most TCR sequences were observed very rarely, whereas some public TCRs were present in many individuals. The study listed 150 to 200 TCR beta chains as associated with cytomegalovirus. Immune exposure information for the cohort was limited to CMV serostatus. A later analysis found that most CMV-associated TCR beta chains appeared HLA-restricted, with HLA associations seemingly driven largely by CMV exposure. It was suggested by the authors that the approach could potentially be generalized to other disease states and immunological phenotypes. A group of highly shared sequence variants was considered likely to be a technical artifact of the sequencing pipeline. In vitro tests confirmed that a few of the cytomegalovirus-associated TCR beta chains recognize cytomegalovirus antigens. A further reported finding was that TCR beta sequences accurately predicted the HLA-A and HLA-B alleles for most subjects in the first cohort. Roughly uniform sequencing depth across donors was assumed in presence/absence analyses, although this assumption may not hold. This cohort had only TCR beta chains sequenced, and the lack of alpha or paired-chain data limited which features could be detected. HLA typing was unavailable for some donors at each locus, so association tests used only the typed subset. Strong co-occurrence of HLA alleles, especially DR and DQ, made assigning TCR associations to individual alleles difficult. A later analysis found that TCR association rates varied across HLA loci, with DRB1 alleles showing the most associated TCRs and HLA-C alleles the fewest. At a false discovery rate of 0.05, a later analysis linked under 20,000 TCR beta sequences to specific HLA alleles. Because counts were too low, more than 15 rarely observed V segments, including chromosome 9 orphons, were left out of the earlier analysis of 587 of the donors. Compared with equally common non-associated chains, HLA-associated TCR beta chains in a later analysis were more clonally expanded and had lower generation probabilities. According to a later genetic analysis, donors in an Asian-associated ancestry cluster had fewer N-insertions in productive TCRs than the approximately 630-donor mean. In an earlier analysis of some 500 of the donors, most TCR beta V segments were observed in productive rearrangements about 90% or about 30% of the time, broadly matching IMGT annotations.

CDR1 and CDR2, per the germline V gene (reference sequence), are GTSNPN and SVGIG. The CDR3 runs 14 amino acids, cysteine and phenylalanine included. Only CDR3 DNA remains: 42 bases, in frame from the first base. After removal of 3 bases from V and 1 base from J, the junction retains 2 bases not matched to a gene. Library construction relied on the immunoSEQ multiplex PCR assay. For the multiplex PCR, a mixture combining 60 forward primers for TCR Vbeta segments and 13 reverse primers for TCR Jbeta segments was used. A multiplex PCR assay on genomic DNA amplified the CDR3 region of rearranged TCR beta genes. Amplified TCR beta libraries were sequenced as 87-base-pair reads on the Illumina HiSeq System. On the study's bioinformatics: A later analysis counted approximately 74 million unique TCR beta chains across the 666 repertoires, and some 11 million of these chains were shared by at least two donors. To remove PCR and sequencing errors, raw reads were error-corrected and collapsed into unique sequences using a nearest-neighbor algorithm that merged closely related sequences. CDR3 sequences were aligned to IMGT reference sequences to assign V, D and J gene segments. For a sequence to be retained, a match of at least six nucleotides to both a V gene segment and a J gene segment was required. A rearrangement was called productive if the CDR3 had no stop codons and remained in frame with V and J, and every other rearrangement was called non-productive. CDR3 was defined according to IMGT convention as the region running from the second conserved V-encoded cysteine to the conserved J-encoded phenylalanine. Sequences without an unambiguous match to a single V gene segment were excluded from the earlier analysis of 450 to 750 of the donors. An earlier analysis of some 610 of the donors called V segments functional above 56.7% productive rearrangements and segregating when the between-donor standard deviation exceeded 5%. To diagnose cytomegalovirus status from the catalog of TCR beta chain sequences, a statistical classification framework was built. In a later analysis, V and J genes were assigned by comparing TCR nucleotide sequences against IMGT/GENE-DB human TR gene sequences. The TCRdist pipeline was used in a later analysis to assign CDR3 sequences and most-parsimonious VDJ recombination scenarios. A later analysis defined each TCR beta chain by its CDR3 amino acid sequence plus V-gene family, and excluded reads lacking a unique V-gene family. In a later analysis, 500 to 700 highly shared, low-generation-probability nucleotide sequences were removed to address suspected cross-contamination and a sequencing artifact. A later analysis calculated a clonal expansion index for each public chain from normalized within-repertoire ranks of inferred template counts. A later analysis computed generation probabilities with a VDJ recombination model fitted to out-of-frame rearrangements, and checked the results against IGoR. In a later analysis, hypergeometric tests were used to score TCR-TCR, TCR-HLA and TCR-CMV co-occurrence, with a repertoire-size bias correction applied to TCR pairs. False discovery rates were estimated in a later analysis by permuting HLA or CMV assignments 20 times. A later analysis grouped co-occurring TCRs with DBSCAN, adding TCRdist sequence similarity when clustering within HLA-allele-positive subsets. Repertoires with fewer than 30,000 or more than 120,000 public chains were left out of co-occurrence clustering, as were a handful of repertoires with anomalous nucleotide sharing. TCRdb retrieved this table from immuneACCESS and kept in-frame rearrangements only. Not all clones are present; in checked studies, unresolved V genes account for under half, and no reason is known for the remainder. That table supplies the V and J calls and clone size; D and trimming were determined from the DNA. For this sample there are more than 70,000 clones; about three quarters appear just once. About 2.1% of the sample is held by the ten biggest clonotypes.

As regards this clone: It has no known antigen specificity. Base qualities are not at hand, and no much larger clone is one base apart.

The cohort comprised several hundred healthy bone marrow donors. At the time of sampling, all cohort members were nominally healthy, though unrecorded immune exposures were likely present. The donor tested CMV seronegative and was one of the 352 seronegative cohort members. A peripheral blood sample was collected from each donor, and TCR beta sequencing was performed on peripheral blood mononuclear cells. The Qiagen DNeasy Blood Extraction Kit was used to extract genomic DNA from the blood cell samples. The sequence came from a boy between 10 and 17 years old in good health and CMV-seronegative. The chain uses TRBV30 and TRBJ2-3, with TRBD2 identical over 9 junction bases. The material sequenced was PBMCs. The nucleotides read TGTGCCTGGAGGGCTAGCGGGGGCACAGATACGCAGTATTTT. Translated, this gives CAWRASGGTDTQYF.